These 17 T cell receptor beta chains were sequenced from one sample in a study of blood T cell repertoires in COVID-19. The repertoire was sequenced with immunoSEQ multiplex PCR; TCRdb's copy has only in-frame clones and lacks some. The table has around 240,000 clones, 75% to 85% seen once. The sample consisted of peripheral blood. Receptors were obtained from a woman aged 45 to 65 with acute or convalescent COVID-19.

V is TRBV7-8 and J is TRBJ2-2; no clear D gene. CDR1 is SGHVS, CDR2 FQNEAQ, per germline. The CDR3 sequence is 11 residues long. Between the trimmed V and J ends, which lost 6 bases and 4 bases, there was a span of 3 bases. Here the CDR3 DNA reads TGTGCCAGCAGACTCACCGGGGAGCTGTTTTTT. Translation: CASRLTGELFF.

CDR3 in amino acids: CASSFRQGGEAFF. CDR3 DNA: TGTGCCAGCAGTTTCAGACAGGGCGGTGAAGCTTTCTTT. The chain employs TRBV6-5 and TRBJ1-1; TRBD1 matches 7 bases. The CDR3 has 13 residues. CDR1 is MNHEY, CDR2 SVGAGI, per germline. The junction had 6 bases not matched to a gene; V was cut back by 4 bases and J by 7 bases.

The chain links TRBV18 to TRBJ1-6; 8 nucleotides match TRBD1. Trimming cost V 6 bases and J 3 bases; bases outside gene matches: 4. Germline CDR1 KGHSH, CDR2 LQKENI. The CDR3 consists of 15 residues. For the CDR3, the DNA is TGTGCCAGCTCGCCGGGACAGGTCTATAATTCACCCCTCCACTTT. It specifies CASSPGQVYNSPLHF.

The sample holds one count of this clone. The rearrangement links TRBV9 to TRBJ1-1; tentatively, D is TRBD1 (6 bases). Trimming removed 0 bases from V and 5 bases from J, with 11 bases in between. This CDR3 is built from 14 residues. Per the germline V gene, CDR1 is SGDLS and CDR2 is YYNGEE. CDR3 sequence: CASSVAGEGTEAFF. The CDR3 DNA follows: TGTGCCAGCAGCGTAGCAGGGGAGGGGACTGAAGCTTTCTTT.

The chain carries TRBV6-5 and TRBJ2-1, with 9 nucleotides matching TRBD2. CDR1 is MNHEY, CDR2 SVGAGI, per germline. The V segment lost 8 bases and the J segment 7 bases; nucleotides outside the gene matches: 12. The CDR3 consists of 15 residues. Here the CDR3 reads CASVEGLAFRNEQFF. In DNA form, the CDR3 reads TGTGCCAGCGTTGAGGGACTAGCTTTTAGGAATGAGCAGTTCTTC.

This chain links TRBV5-5 with TRBJ2-2; TRBD2 agrees at 11 bases. J was trimmed by 4 bases and V by 0 bases; bases with no gene match: 2. Germline values: CDR1 SGHKS, CDR2 YYEKEE (reference sequence). The CDR3 is 16 residues long. The CDR3 sequence: CASSLVLAGGTGELFF. The CDR3 DNA reads as TGTGCCAGCAGCTTGGTTCTAGCGGGGGGCACCGGGGAGCTGTTTTTT.

In DNA, the CDR3 is TGTGCCAGCAGTGACATGTCCTATGGCTACACCTTC. Translating gives CASSDMSYGYTF. The rearrangement uses TRBV11-2 and TRBJ1-2; D remains ambiguous. The CDR3 extends over 12 amino acids. Trimming pared 6 bases from V and 4 bases from J, leaving 9 bases between. Germline-derived CDR1 and CDR2 are SGHAT and FQNNGV.

This clone was found a few times. The chain links TRBV6-5 to TRBJ2-7, with D unclear. The V gene lost 6 bases and the J gene lost 3 bases, with 6 bases spanning the gap. The V gene's germline CDR1 is MNHEY and CDR2 SVGAGI. The CDR3 runs to 11 residues. CDR3 protein: CASRYLYEQYF. In nucleotides, the CDR3 is TGTGCCAGCAGATACCTCTACGAGCAGTACTTC.

The chain joins TRBV7-3 to TRBJ2-3; 8 bases are a match to TRBD1. Germline V gene lookup returns CDR1 SGHTA and CDR2 FQGTGA. V lost 4 bases to trimming and J lost 3 bases; unmatched junction nucleotides: 6. This CDR3 is built from 15 residues. Written as DNA, the CDR3 is TGTGCCAGCAGCTCACGACAGGGGAGTACAGATACGCAGTATTTT. Amino acid sequence: CASSSRQGSTDTQYF.

This sequence joins TRBV19 and TRBJ2-3; TRBD2 is a possible D gene (6 bases). This CDR3 spans 16 amino acids. Per the germline V gene, CDR1 is LNHDA and CDR2 is SQIVND (reference sequence). Trimming stripped 0 bases from V and 5 bases from J, with 15 bases between. In DNA form, the CDR3 reads TGTGCCAGTAGTATAGAGCGCGGGGTTCCTGGAGATACGCAGTATTTT. It translates to CASSIERGVPGDTQYF.

V and J are TRBV27 and TRBJ2-5; D might be TRBD1 (6 bases). The CDR3 is 14 amino acids. Looked up from germline, CDR1 is MNHEY and CDR2 is SMNVEV (reference sequence). Trimming took off 8 bases at V and 5 bases at J, with 18 bases between the two ends. In DNA form, the CDR3 reads TGTGCCAGCGCTTCACAGGGATGGGGCGAGACCCAGTACTTC. This sequence encodes CASASQGWGETQYF.

The V call is TRBV15, the J call TRBJ2-7; the match to TRBD1 covers 9 bases. Trimming took 5 bases from V and 4 from J; bases not matched to a gene: 3. The CDR3 length is 13 residues. The germline V gene has CDR1 LNHNV and CDR2 YYDKDF (reference sequence). The CDR3 DNA reads as TGTGCCACCAGCGTTGACAGGGGGTACGAGCAGTACTTC. Protein product: CATSVDRGYEQYF. Variable domain in full (rest from reference TRBV15 and TRBJ2-7): DAMVIQNPRYQVTQFGKPVTLSCSQTLNHNVMYWYQQKSSQAPKLLFHYYDKDFNNEADTPDNFQSRRPNTSFCFLDIRSPGLGDTAMYLCATSVDRGYEQYFGPGTRLTVT.

This chain links TRBV19 with TRBJ1-5; D is uncertain. The CDR3 has 12 amino acids. Trimming took off 5 bases at V and 6 bases at J, with 8 bases between the two ends. The germline V gene has CDR1 LNHDA and CDR2 SQIVND (reference sequence). The CDR3 DNA follows: TGTGCCAGTAGTCTGGGAGGTCAGCCCCAGCATTTT. Encoded protein: CASSLGGQPQHF.

The V gene is TRBV15, the J gene TRBJ1-6; D call uncertain. The germline V and J ends were trimmed by 0 bases and 6 bases, with 6 bases remaining between them. Germline loops: CDR1 LNHNV, CDR2 YYDKDF (reference sequence). The CDR3 totals 14 residues. DNA of the CDR3: TGTGCCACCAGCAGAGATCTGAGTAATTCACCCCTCCACTTT. Amino acid sequence: CATSRDLSNSPLHF. Based on the CDR3 plus reference TRBV15 and TRBJ1-6, the full variable domain is DAMVIQNPRYQVTQFGKPVTLSCSQTLNHNVMYWYQQKSSQAPKLLFHYYDKDFNNEADTPDNFQSRRPNTSFCFLDIRSPGLGDTAMYLCATSRDLSNSPLHFGNGTRLTVT.

The rearrangement links TRBV19 to TRBJ1-4; 7 nucleotides match TRBD1. V gave up 7 bases and J gave up 7 bases; unmatched junction bases: 6. The CDR3 has 13 amino acids. Germline CDR1 and CDR2: LNHDA and SQIVND (reference sequence). The DNA for the CDR3 is TGTGCCAGTATGAAGGGGGCGTCTGAAAAACTGTTTTTT. Protein sequence: CASMKGASEKLFF. Full variable domain (rest looked up from reference TRBV19 and TRBJ1-4): DGGITQSPKYLFRKEGQNVTLSCEQNLNHDAMYWYRQDPGQGLRLIYYSQIVNDFQKGDIAEGYSVSREKKESFPLTVTSAQKNPTAFYLCASMKGASEKLFFGSGTQLSVL.

In its sample, this clone was seen once. CDR3 nucleotides: TGCAGCGCCCTAGGACAGGGGGCGCATAGCACCTTC. Translation: CSALGQGAHSTF. This chain uses TRBV29-1 with TRBJ1-2; 11 bases fit TRBD1. This CDR3 region has 12 residues. J was trimmed by 13 bases and V by 7 bases; bases with no gene match: 11. CDR1 SQVTM and CDR2 ANQGSEA come from the germline V gene. The full variable domain, rest sourced from reference TRBV29-1 and TRBJ1-2, is SAVISQKPSRDICQRGTSLTIQCQVDSQVTMMFWYRQQPGQSLTLIATANQGSEATYESGFVIDKFPISRPNLTFSTLTVSNMSPEDSSIYLCSALGQGAHSTFGSGTRLTVV.

This chain joins TRBV5-5 and TRBJ2-1; 7 nucleotides line up with TRBD1. The length of the CDR3 is 14 residues. After removal of 4 bases from V and 9 bases from J, the junction contained 10 bases not matched to a gene. CDR1 SGHKS and CDR2 YYEKEE come from the germline V gene (reference sequence). DNA for the CDR3: TGTGCCAGCAGCCAAGGACAGGTAACGGGTGAGCAGTTCTTC. As protein: CASSQGQVTGEQFF.